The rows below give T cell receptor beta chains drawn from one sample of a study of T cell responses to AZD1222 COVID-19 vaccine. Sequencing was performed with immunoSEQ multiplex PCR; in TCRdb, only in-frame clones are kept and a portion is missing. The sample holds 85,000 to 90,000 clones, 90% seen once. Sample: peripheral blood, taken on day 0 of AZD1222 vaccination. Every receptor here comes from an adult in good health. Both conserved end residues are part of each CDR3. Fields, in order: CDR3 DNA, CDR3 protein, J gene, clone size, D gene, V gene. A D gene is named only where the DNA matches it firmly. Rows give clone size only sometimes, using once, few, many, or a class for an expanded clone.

DNA: TGTGCCAGCAGCAGAACCTCGGTAAGCAATCAGCCCCAGCATTTT
CDR3: CASSRTSVSNQPQHF
J: TRBJ1-5
size: .
D: .
V: TRBV27

DNA: TGTGCCAGCAGGAAACAGGGAGGGCCTGGGGCCAACGTCCTGACTTTC
CDR3: CASRKQGGPGANVLTF
J: TRBJ2-6
size: .
D: .
V: TRBV11-2

DNA: TGTGCCAGTAGTCCCACAGGTGACAACACCGGGGAGCTGTTTTTT
CDR3: CASSPTGDNTGELFF
J: TRBJ2-2
size: .
D: .
V: TRBV19

DNA: TGTGCCAGCAGCTCCTTGATGAGAAACTACAATGAGCAGTTCTTC
CDR3: CASSSLMRNYNEQFF
J: TRBJ2-1
size: .
D: .
V: TRBV7-8

DNA: TGTGCCAGCAGCTTTTCAGGCGAGGACATTCAGTACTTC
CDR3: CASSFSGEDIQYF
J: TRBJ2-4
size: .
D: .
V: TRBV7-9

DNA: TGTGCCAGCAGTTACTCGACTCCCGCAGGTTCCAATGAGCAGTTCTTC
CDR3: CASSYSTPAGSNEQFF
J: TRBJ2-1
size: .
D: .
V: TRBV6-5

DNA: TGTGCCAGCAGCTCGGACAGGGGAGCTTTCTTT
CDR3: CASSSDRGAFF
J: TRBJ1-1
size: .
D: TRBD1
V: TRBV12-3/TRBV12-4

DNA: TGTGCCAGCAGCTTGTCATACAATGAGCAGTTCTTC
CDR3: CASSLSYNEQFF
J: TRBJ2-1
size: .
D: .
V: TRBV5-6

DNA: TGTGCCAGCAGCGGTCAGGGGGTGTCTAATGAAAAACTGTTTTTT
CDR3: CASSGQGVSNEKLFF
J: TRBJ1-4
size: .
D: TRBD1
V: TRBV3-1/TRBV3-2

DNA: TGTGCCAGCAGCGTAGGAGGGGGACTAGCGGGAAAAGGAGTCTACGAGCAGTACTTC
CDR3: CASSVGGGLAGKGVYEQYF
J: TRBJ2-7
size: .
D: TRBD2
V: TRBV9

DNA: TGTGCCACCCCTTCCCGGGACAGCTCCTACAATGAGCAGTTCTTC
CDR3: CATPSRDSSYNEQFF
J: TRBJ2-1
size: .
D: TRBD1
V: TRBV2

DNA: TGTGCCAGCAGCTCCATAGCGGGAGGGATGCCAGATACGCAGTATTTT
CDR3: CASSSIAGGMPDTQYF
J: TRBJ2-3
size: once
D: TRBD2
V: TRBV7-6

DNA: TGTGCCAGCAGTTACCCAAACACCGGGGAGCTGTTTTTT
CDR3: CASSYPNTGELFF
J: TRBJ2-2
size: .
D: .
V: TRBV6-5

DNA: TGTGCCAGCTGGAATAACTATGGCTACACCTTC
CDR3: CASWNNYGYTF
J: TRBJ1-2
size: .
D: .
V: TRBV6-5

DNA: TGTGCCAGCAGCCGGGACAGCTCCTACGAGCAGTACTTC
CDR3: CASSRDSSYEQYF
J: TRBJ2-7
size: .
D: TRBD1
V: TRBV14

DNA: TGCGCCAGCAGCTTGGAAGGTAGGCTTCAGTACTTC
CDR3: CASSLEGRLQYF
J: TRBJ2-4
size: .
D: .
V: TRBV5-1

DNA: TGTGCCAGTCGGAACCATGCAGGGCCCCAAGAGACCCAGTACTTC
CDR3: CASRNHAGPQETQYF
J: TRBJ2-5
size: .
D: .
V: TRBV19

DNA: TGCGCCAGCAGCTTGGTTGGACAGGGGGCGGGGCACACTAACTATGGCTACACCTTC
CDR3: CASSLVGQGAGHTNYGYTF
J: TRBJ1-2
size: .
D: TRBD1
V: TRBV5-1

DNA: TGTGCCAGCAGCGCCAAATGGGGACAGCGGAACACTGAAGCTTTCTTT
CDR3: CASSAKWGQRNTEAFF
J: TRBJ1-1
size: .
D: TRBD1
V: TRBV5-6

DNA: TGTGCCAGCAGTTCTACAGGCTTGGGAGAGACCCAGTACTTC
CDR3: CASSSTGLGETQYF
J: TRBJ2-5
size: .
D: .
V: TRBV6-5

DNA: TGTGCCAGCAGCCCAGTGGCAGGCGCGAACACCGGGGAGCTGTTTTTT
CDR3: CASSPVAGANTGELFF
J: TRBJ2-2
size: .
D: .
V: TRBV7-6

DNA: TGTGCCAGTAGTAACCGACAGGGGGCGAATCGGTACACTGAAGCTTTCTTT
CDR3: CASSNRQGANRYTEAFF
J: TRBJ1-1
size: few
D: TRBD1
V: TRBV19

DNA: TGTGCCAGCCAGGGTGGAGGTACTGAAGCTTTCTTT
CDR3: CASQGGGTEAFF
J: TRBJ1-1
size: .
D: .
V: TRBV19

DNA: TGTGCCAGCTCACCGGGGCCGCAAAGAGGGACCCAGCATTTT
CDR3: CASSPGPQRGTQHF
J: TRBJ1-5
size: .
D: .
V: TRBV18

DNA: TGTGCCAGCAGCCAAGTCGGGGAAGGACTGTTTTTT
CDR3: CASSQVGEGLFF
J: TRBJ1-4
size: .
D: .
V: TRBV3-1/TRBV3-2

DNA: TGTGCCAGCTCACAAGACCCGTCGAATTCACCCCTCCACTTT
CDR3: CASSQDPSNSPLHF
J: TRBJ1-6
size: .
D: .
V: TRBV18

DNA: TGTGCCAGCAGCTCAGGGGGCCGGGACTATGGCTACACCTTC
CDR3: CASSSGGRDYGYTF
J: TRBJ1-2
size: .
D: TRBD1
V: TRBV7-8

DNA: TGCGCCAGTAGTTTGGACAGCCTATTAGCCAAAAACATTCAGTACTTC
CDR3: CASSLDSLLAKNIQYF
J: TRBJ2-4
size: .
D: .
V: TRBV5-1

DNA: TGTGCCAGCAGTCGGGGCCGGGACACCAGCTACGAGCAGTACTTC
CDR3: CASSRGRDTSYEQYF
J: TRBJ2-7
size: few
D: .
V: TRBV5-4